Listed below are T cell receptor beta chains from one sample, sequenced in a study of T cell responses to AZD1222 COVID-19 vaccine. Libraries were prepared by immunoSEQ multiplex PCR; TCRdb keeps only in-frame clonotypes and omits some of them. The sample has 150,000 to 200,000 clones, about 87% seen once. Here the sequenced sample was peripheral blood, taken on day 0 of AZD1222 vaccination. Receptors originate from an adult in good health. The CDR3 runs from the conserved cysteine through the conserved F or W. A D gene is named only where the DNA matches it firmly. The size entry is marked missing in some rows and otherwise reads once, few, many or a size class.

NA | TRBJ2-7 | TRBV7-9 | few | TGTGCCAGCAGCTTAGTTCTGGGGTTAAGCTCCTACGAGCAGTACTTC | CASSLVLGLSSYEQYF
TRBD2 | TRBJ2-7 | TRBV9 | NA | TGTGCCAGCAGCGTAGGCCAGACAGCGGGATTACAACACGAGCAGTACTTC | CASSVGQTAGLQHEQYF
NA | TRBJ2-2 | TRBV4-3 | NA | TGCGCCAGCAGCCAAGGATCCAACACCGGGGAGCTGTTTTTT | CASSQGSNTGELFF
TRBD1 | TRBJ2-7 | TRBV28 | NA | TGTGCCAGCAGTTCATCTGGACAGGGGGCGCGGGAGCAGTACTTC | CASSSSGQGAREQYF
NA | TRBJ2-1 | TRBV29-1 | NA | TGCAGCGTTGACATGGTTTTAGGAGGGCAGTTCTTC | CSVDMVLGGQFF
NA | TRBJ1-5 | TRBV2 | NA | TGTGCCAGCAGTGAGCGGCAGGTGAGCCAGCCCCAGCATTTT | CASSERQVSQPQHF
NA | TRBJ1-2 | TRBV20-1 | NA | TGCAGTGCTAGAGACAGGGTTAGCTACACCTTC | CSARDRVSYTF
TRBD2 | TRBJ2-2 | TRBV9 | NA | TGTGCCAGCAGCCAAACTAGCGGGAGGAGAGGGGAGCTGTTTTTT | CASSQTSGRRGELFF
NA | TRBJ1-2 | TRBV6-2/TRBV6-3 | once | TGTGCCAGCAGTCCAAGAGACGGGATCTATGGCTACACCTTC | CASSPRDGIYGYTF
TRBD1 | TRBJ1-2 | TRBV24-1 | NA | TGTGCCACCAGTGATTTTGGGGACAGCTCAGGATATGGCTACACCTTC | CATSDFGDSSGYGYTF
TRBD1 | TRBJ1-4 | TRBV18 | NA | TGTGCCAGCTCACCCGGGACAGGGGACGAAAAACTGTTTTTT | CASSPGTGDEKLFF
NA | TRBJ2-7 | TRBV5-4 | NA | TGTGCCAGCAGCGTACAATCCTACGAGCAGTACTTC | CASSVQSYEQYF
TRBD2 | TRBJ2-2 | TRBV24-1 | medium-sized | TGTGCCACCAGGGCGGGGGAAGCGAACACCGGGGAGCTGTTTTTT | CATRAGEANTGELFF
TRBD1 | TRBJ1-1 | TRBV4-3 | NA | TGCGCCAGCAGCCACGGAGGCCGGGACAGGGGTTCCACTGAAGCTTTCTTT | CASSHGGRDRGSTEAFF
TRBD2 | TRBJ2-3 | TRBV4-1 | NA | TGCGCCAGCAGCCAAGGGCATGGGGCTAGCGGATACACAGATACGCAGTATTTT | CASSQGHGASGYTDTQYF
TRBD2 | TRBJ2-7 | TRBV13 | NA | TGTGCCAGCAGCCCGGGAAGGGCTAGCGGGGGCTACGAGCAGTACTTC | CASSPGRASGGYEQYF
NA | TRBJ2-2 | TRBV2 | NA | TGTGCCAGCACCTCAGGGGTGAGGACCGGGGAGCTGTTTTTT | CASTSGVRTGELFF
NA | TRBJ2-2 | TRBV6-2/TRBV6-3 | NA | TGTGCCAGCAACCCCGGGACACACACCGGGGAGCTGTTTTTT | CASNPGTHTGELFF
TRBD1 | TRBJ2-7 | TRBV28 | NA | TGTGCCAGCAGTTCCGGGACAGGGGGTTTCGAGCAGTACTTC | CASSSGTGGFEQYF
NA | TRBJ1-2 | TRBV5-6 | NA | TGTGCCAGCAGCGGGCTGGGCTATGGCTACACCTTC | CASSGLGYGYTF
NA | TRBJ2-1 | TRBV7-9 | once | TGTGCCAGCAGCTTAGGGGGACGGAACGAGCAGTTCTTC | CASSLGGRNEQFF
TRBD1 | TRBJ1-3 | TRBV5-4 | NA | TGTGCCAGCAGCTTTCTGGGACAGGGCTTCGGAAACACCATATATTTT | CASSFLGQGFGNTIYF
NA | TRBJ1-4 | TRBV19 | NA | TGTGCCAGTAGTACTACAGCGAGCGTTTTAGGAAAACTGTTTTTT | CASSTTASVLGKLFF
NA | TRBJ2-2 | TRBV7-2 | once | TGTGCCAGCAGCCGTGTGGTAGATACCGGGGAGCTGTTTTTT | CASSRVVDTGELFF
NA | TRBJ1-4 | TRBV5-6 | NA | TGTGCCAGCAGCCCTCTACCTGGAACGACTAATGAAAAACTGTTTTTT | CASSPLPGTTNEKLFF
NA | TRBJ2-2 | TRBV27 | few | TGTGCCAGCAGTTTAAGGACCGGGGAGCTGTTTTTT | CASSLRTGELFF
TRBD1 | TRBJ1-5 | TRBV3-1/TRBV3-2 | NA | TGTGCCAGCAGCCAGGCGTCCGGGACAGGGAATAATCAGCCCCAGCATTTT | CASSQASGTGNNQPQHF
NA | TRBJ2-4 | TRBV11-2 | NA | TGTGCCAGCAGCATACGGCAAAACATTCAGTACTTC | CASSIRQNIQYF
NA | TRBJ2-7 | TRBV16 | NA | TGTGCCAGCAGCCTCCCCCAACGGAGAGGGTACGAGCAGTACTTC | CASSLPQRRGYEQYF
TRBD1 | TRBJ2-1 | TRBV18 | NA | TGTGCCAGCTCACCTCCCGGGACAGACCTCTTCAATGAGCAGTTCTTC | CASSPPGTDLFNEQFF
NA | TRBJ1-3 | TRBV24-1 | NA | TGTGCCACCAGTGATCCCGAGACTCCTGGAAACACCATATATTTT | CATSDPETPGNTIYF
NA | TRBJ2-7 | TRBV3-1/TRBV3-2 | NA | TGTGCCAGCAGCCAAGTTCCGGACAGCCGTTCTATAGGGCAGTACTTC | CASSQVPDSRSIGQYF
TRBD1 | TRBJ1-4 | TRBV3-1/TRBV3-2 | NA | TGTGCCAGCAGCCAAACAGGGGTTTACGAAAAACTGTTTTTT | CASSQTGVYEKLFF
TRBD1 | TRBJ2-5 | TRBV7-3 | NA | TGTGCCAGCAGCCCCCAGGGGGAAGTAGAGACCCAGTACTTC | CASSPQGEVETQYF
NA | TRBJ1-2 | TRBV6-4 | NA | TGTGCCAGCACCACCGAAGGGGGGTCAGCTAACTATGGCTACACCTTC | CASTTEGGSANYGYTF
NA | TRBJ1-5 | TRBV5-1 | NA | TGCGCCAGCAGCTTCGAGGGTGGGGGCAATCAGCCCCAGCATTTT | CASSFEGGGNQPQHF
NA | TRBJ2-1 | TRBV5-1 | NA | TGCGCCAGCGGACTGTACAGGGACAATGAGCAGTTCTTC | CASGLYRDNEQFF
TRBD2 | TRBJ2-7 | TRBV18 | NA | TGTGCCAGCTCACCAACTAGCGGGAGTCTCGAGCAGTACTTC | CASSPTSGSLEQYF
NA | TRBJ1-5 | TRBV19 | NA | TGTGCCAGTAGTACCTCCCCCTTTGGACAGCGAAGCAATCAGCCCCAGCATTTT | CASSTSPFGQRSNQPQHF
NA | TRBJ1-2 | TRBV7-2 | NA | TGTGCCAGCAGCTTAGTGGTGACAGTGTATGGCTACACCTTC | CASSLVVTVYGYTF
TRBD1 | TRBJ1-2 | TRBV19 | NA | TGTGCCAGTACACGGGACAGGCTTAACTATGGCTACACCTTC | CASTRDRLNYGYTF
NA | TRBJ2-3 | TRBV11-3 | NA | TGTGCCAGCAGCCTCGAGGGTTGGCGACGCACAGATACGCAGTATTTT | CASSLEGWRRTDTQYF
TRBD1 | TRBJ1-5 | TRBV3-1/TRBV3-2 | NA | TGTGCCAGCAGCCAGGGGACAGTCAATCAGCCCCAGCATTTT | CASSQGTVNQPQHF
NA | TRBJ2-4 | TRBV7-3 | NA | TGTGCCAGCAGCTTAACGCGAGGAACGGCTGGGGCAGACATTCAGTACTTC | CASSLTRGTAGADIQYF
NA | TRBJ1-2 | TRBV24-1 | NA | TGTGCCACCAGTTCTTCCGCAGGGTTGCGCTACACCTTC | CATSSSAGLRYTF
NA | TRBJ1-1 | TRBV19 | NA | TGTGCCAGTAGTATAGCTGGGACTGAAGCTTTCTTT | CASSIAGTEAFF
NA | TRBJ1-3 | TRBV5-1 | NA | TGCGCCAGCAGCTTGGGGGCAGGCCTGAGCTCTGGAAACACCATATATTTT | CASSLGAGLSSGNTIYF
TRBD1 | TRBJ1-5 | TRBV3-1/TRBV3-2 | NA | TGTGCCAGCAGCCAAGGGGGACAGTACAATCAGCCCCAGCATTTT | CASSQGGQYNQPQHF
NA | TRBJ1-2 | TRBV19 | NA | TGTGCCAGTACCCCAGCCAGGGTTAGTGGTGGCTACACCTTC | CASTPARVSGGYTF
NA | TRBJ1-5 | TRBV2 | NA | TGCGCGAGTCGGGACCCCAATCAGCCCCAGCATTTT | CASRDPNQPQHF
NA | TRBJ2-7 | TRBV28 | NA | TGTGCCAGCAGGCTCGGGACACCCCACGAGCAGTACTTC | CASRLGTPHEQYF
NA | TRBJ1-2 | TRBV19 | once | TGTGCCAGTAGTGTCAGCACTAACTATGGCTACACCTTC | CASSVSTNYGYTF
NA | TRBJ2-7 | TRBV27 | NA | TGTGCCAGCAGGGGAGAGGTTTCCGAGCAGTACTTC | CASRGEVSEQYF
NA | TRBJ2-2 | TRBV19 | NA | TGTGCCAGTTCAAATGGGCAAACGCCCAACACCGGGGAGCTGTTTTTT | CASSNGQTPNTGELFF
NA | TRBJ1-4 | TRBV11-2 | NA | TGTGCCAGCAGCTTACTTAATGAAAAACTGTTTTTT | CASSLLNEKLFF
NA | TRBJ1-5 | TRBV19 | NA | TGTGCCACCGCGGGGAGTCGCTTTCAGCCCCAGCATTTT | CATAGSRFQPQHF
NA | TRBJ2-5 | TRBV2 | once | TGTGCCAGCAATGGGGTAAACAACCAAGAGACCCAGTACTTC | CASNGVNNQETQYF